This T cell receptor beta chain was recorded in a study of OX40 agonist ivuxolimab in advanced cancers. Study context: Patients received ivuxolimab, an agonistic anti-OX40 (CD134) antibody. Cancers in dose escalation were hepatocellular, melanoma, renal cell and head and neck.

Turning to this clone: The target antigen is unknown.

Study findings and constraints: Some of the nonresponding patients also showed low levels of normalized T-cell clonal expansion. CD4+ and CD8+ T cells in blood underwent clonal expansion by week 6 at 0.1 to 3.0 mg/kg.

The CDR3 is 14 residues long. From germline, CDR1 is GTSNPN and CDR2 SVGIG (reference sequence). V lost 5 bases to trimming and J lost 8 bases, with 18 bases between them. Sequencing used immunoSEQ multiplex PCR; TCRdb keeps in-frame clones, though not all of them. The table has fewer than 140,000 clones, around nine tenths seen once. The gene calls are TRBV30 and TRBJ1-4; D possibly corresponds to TRBD1 (6 bases). Sequencing was performed on CD4+ or CD8+ T cells sorted from blood, taken in a trial of the OX40 agonist ivuxolimab. The receptor comes from an adult with an advanced solid tumor such as melanoma, head and neck, liver or kidney cancer. This CDR3 is CAWDQQGTAEKLFF. DNA for the CDR3: TGTGCCTGGGACCAACAGGGTACCGCCGAAAAACTGTTTTTT.